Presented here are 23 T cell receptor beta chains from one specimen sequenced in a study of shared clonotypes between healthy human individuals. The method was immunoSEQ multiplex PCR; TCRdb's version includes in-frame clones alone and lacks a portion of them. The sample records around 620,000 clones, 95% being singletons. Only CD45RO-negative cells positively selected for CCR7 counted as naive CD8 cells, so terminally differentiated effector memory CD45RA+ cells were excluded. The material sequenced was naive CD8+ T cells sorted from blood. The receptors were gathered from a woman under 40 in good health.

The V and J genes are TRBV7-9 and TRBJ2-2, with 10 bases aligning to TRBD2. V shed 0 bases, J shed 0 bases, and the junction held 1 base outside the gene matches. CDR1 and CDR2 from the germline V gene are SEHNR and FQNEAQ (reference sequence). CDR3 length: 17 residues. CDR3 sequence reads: CASSLALAGANTGELFF. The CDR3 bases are TGTGCCAGCAGCTTAGCTCTAGCGGGGGCGAACACCGGGGAGCTGTTTTTT.

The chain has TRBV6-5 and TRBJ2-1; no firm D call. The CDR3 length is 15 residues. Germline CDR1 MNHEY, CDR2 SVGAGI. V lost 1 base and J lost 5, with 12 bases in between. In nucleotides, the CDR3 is TGTGCCAGCAGTTACTTCCCAAGCGCCAACAATGAGCAGTTCTTC. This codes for CASSYFPSANNEQFF.

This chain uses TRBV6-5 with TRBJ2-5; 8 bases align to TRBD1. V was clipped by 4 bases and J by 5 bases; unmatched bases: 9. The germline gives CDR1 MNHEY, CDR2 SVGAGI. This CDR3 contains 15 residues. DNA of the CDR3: TGTGCCAGCAGTTTTTCAGGGGGCTGGGGGGAGACCCAGTACTTC. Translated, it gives CASSFSGGWGETQYF.

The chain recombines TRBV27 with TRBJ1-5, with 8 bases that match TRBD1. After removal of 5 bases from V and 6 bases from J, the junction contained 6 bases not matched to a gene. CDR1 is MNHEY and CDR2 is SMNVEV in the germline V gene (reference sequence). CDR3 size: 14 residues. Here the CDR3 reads CASSHQGAVQPQHF. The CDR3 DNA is TGTGCCAGCAGTCATCAGGGGGCTGTTCAGCCCCAGCATTTT.

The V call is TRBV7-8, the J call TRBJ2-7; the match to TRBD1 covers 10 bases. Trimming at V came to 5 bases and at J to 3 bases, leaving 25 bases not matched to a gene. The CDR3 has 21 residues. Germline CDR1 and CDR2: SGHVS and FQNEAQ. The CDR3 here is CASSPGVRDRGPRNTDYEQYF. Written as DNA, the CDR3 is TGTGCCAGCAGCCCGGGGGTCCGGGACAGGGGTCCTCGGAATACCGACTACGAGCAGTACTTC.

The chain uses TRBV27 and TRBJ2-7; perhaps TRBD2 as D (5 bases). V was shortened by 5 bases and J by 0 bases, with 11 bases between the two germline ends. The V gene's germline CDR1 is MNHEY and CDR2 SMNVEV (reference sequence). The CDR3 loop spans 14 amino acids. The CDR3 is CASSSSGDSYEQYF. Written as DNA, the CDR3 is TGTGCCAGCAGTAGCTCCGGGGACTCCTACGAGCAGTACTTC.

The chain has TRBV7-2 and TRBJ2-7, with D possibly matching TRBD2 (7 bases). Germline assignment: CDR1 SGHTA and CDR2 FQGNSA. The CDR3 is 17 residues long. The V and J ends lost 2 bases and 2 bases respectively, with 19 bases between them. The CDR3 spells CASSLPRPGGPTYEQYF. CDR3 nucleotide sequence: TGTGCCAGCAGCTTACCACGGCCCGGGGGGCCTACCTACGAGCAGTACTTC.

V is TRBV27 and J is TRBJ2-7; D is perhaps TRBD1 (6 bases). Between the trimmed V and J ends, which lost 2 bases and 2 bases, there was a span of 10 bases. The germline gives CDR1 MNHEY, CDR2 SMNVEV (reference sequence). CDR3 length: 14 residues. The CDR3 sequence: CASSLKGVPYEQYF. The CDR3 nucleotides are TGTGCCAGCAGTTTAAAGGGGGTACCCTACGAGCAGTACTTC.

The CDR3 nucleotides are TGTGCCAGCAGTTTTGAGGGACAGGGAATCTATGGCTACACCTTC. This encodes CASSFEGQGIYGYTF. This chain connects TRBV28 to TRBJ1-2; 9 bases match TRBD1. Germline V gives CDR1 MDHEN, CDR2 SYDVKM. The CDR3 extends over 15 amino acids. V was pared by 3 bases and J by 4 bases, with 6 bases of the junction left unmatched.

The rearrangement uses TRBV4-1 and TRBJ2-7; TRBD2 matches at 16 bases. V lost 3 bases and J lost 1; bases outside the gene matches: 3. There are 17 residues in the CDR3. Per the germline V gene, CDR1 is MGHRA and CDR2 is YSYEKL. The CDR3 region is CASSHGTSGRVSYEQYF. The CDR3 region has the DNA TGCGCCAGCAGCCATGGGACTAGCGGGAGGGTGTCCTACGAGCAGTACTTC.

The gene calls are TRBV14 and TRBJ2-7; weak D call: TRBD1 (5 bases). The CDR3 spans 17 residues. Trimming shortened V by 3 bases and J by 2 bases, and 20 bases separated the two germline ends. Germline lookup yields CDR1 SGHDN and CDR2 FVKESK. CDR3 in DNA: TGTGCCAGCAGCCAGTTTCTAAAGGGGCAAAACCCCTACGAGCAGTACTTC. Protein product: CASSQFLKGQNPYEQYF.

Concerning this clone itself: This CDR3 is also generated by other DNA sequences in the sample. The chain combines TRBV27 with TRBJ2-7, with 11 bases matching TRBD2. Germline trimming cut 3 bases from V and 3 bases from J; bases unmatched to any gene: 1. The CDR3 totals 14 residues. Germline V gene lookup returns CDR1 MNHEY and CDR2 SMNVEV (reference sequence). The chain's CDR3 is CASSLGLAVYEQYF. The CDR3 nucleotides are TGTGCCAGCAGTTTGGGACTAGCGGTCTACGAGCAGTACTTC.

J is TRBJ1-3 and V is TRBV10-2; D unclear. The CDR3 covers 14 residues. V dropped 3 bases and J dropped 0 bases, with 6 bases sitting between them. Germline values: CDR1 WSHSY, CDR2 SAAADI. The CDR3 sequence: CASSDRSSGNTIYF. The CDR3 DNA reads TGCGCCAGCAGTGACAGGAGCTCTGGAAACACCATATATTTT.

The CDR3 here is CATSRPGTTDTQYF. As DNA, the CDR3 is TGTGCCACCTCAAGGCCCGGAACTACAGATACGCAGTATTTT. The J gene is TRBJ2-3, the V gene TRBV5-4; D gene ambiguous. The CDR3 is 14 amino acids. Germline V gives CDR1 SGHNT, CDR2 YYREEE (reference sequence). V was shortened by 9 bases and J by 3 bases, with 17 bases between the two germline ends.

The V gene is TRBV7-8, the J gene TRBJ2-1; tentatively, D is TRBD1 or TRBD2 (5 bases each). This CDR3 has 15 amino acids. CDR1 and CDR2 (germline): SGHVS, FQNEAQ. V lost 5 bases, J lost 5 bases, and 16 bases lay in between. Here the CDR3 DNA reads TGTGCCAGCAGCACCCTCATGGGGGACGACAATGAGCAGTTCTTC. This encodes CASSTLMGDDNEQFF.

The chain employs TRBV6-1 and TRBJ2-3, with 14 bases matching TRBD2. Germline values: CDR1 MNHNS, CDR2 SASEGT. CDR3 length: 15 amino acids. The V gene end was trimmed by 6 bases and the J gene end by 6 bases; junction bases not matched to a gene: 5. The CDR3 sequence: CASRGTSGRGDTQYF. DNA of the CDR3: TGTGCCAGCAGAGGGACTAGCGGGAGAGGGGATACGCAGTATTTT.

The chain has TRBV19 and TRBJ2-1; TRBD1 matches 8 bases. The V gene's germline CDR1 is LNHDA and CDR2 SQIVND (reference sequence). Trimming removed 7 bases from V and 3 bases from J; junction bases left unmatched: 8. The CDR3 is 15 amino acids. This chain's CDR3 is CASTPDREGYNEQFF. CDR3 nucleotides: TGTGCCAGTACCCCGGACAGGGAAGGCTACAATGAGCAGTTCTTC.

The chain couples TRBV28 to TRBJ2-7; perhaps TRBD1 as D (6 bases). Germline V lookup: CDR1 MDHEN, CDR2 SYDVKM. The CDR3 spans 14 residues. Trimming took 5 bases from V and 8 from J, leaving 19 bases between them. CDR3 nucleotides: TGTGCCAGCAGTCCCCTCTCCTCACAGGGCAAGCAGTACTTC. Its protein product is CASSPLSSQGKQYF.

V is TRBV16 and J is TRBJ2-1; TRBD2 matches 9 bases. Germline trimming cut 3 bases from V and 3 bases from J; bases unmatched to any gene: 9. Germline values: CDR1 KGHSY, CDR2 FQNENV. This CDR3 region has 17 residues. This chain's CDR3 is CASSQSGTSTRYNEQFF. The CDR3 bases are TGTGCCAGCAGCCAGTCTGGGACTAGCACCCGCTACAATGAGCAGTTCTTC.

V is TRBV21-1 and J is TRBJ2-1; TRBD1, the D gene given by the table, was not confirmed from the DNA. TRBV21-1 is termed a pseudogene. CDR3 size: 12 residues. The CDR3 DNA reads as TGTGCCAGCAGCGTCAGGGGGTTTGAGCAGTTCTTC. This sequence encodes CASSVRGFEQFF.

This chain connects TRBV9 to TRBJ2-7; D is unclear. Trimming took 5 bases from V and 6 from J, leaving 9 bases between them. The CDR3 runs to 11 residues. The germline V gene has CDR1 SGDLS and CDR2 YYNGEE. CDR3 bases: TGTGCCAGCAGTGGTCCGGGCGAGCAGTACTTC. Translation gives CASSGPGEQYF.

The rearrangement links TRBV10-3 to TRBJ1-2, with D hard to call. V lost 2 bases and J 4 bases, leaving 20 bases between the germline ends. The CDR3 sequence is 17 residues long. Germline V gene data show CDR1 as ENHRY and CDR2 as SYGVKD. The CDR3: CAISEPPPRNSLYGYTF. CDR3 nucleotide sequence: TGTGCCATCAGTGAGCCCCCGCCCCGAAACTCACTCTATGGCTACACCTTC.

CDR3 region: CASSLESGWGANTEAFF. The CDR3 DNA is TGTGCCAGCAGCCTAGAGTCGGGTTGGGGGGCCAACACTGAAGCTTTCTTT. The genes are TRBV16 and TRBJ1-1, with a possible D match to TRBD1 (6 bases). Germline assignment: CDR1 KGHSY and CDR2 FQNENV. V lost 4 bases to trimming and J lost 2 bases, with 20 bases between them. This CDR3 comprises 17 residues.